Shown below are 10 T cell receptor beta chains from a single sample sequenced in a study of T cells in localized non-small cell lung cancer. Clones were read by immunoSEQ multiplex PCR, and TCRdb kept only the in-frame ones, dropping some. This table has some 22,000 clones, around 89% appearing once. This specimen was PBMCs, taken before any cancer treatment. The receptors stem from a man aged 35 to 70 with stage II lung adenocarcinoma.

Only a few counts were recorded for this clone. This rearrangement joins TRBV6-4 to TRBJ2-1; 11 bases are a match to TRBD2. The CDR3 sequence is 15 residues long. V lost 3 bases, J lost 5 bases, and 3 bases stayed unmatched. The germline V gene encodes CDR1 MRHNA and CDR2 SNTAGT. This CDR3 reads CASSEASGGHNEQFF. In DNA, the CDR3 is TGTGCCAGCAGTGAGGCTAGCGGGGGGCACAATGAGCAGTTCTTC.

This clone was found once. The J gene is TRBJ2-5, the V gene TRBV7-6; no definite D call. Germline values: CDR1 SGHVS, CDR2 FNYEAQ. Trimming took 5 bases from V and 5 from J, leaving 9 bases between them. The CDR3 loop spans 12 amino acids. This chain's CDR3 is CASSPSRETQYF. The CDR3 bases are TGTGCCAGCAGCCCATCCCGGGAGACCCAGTACTTC.

The rearrangement links TRBV5-1 to TRBJ2-5, with a tentative D call TRBD2 (6 bases). Trimming shortened V by 5 bases and J by 1 base, and 9 bases separated the two germline ends. CDR1 and CDR2 (germline): SGHRS, YFSETQ. The CDR3 has 13 residues. CDR3 in DNA: TGCGCCAGCAGTGGAGCGGGCCAAGAGACCCAGTACTTC. Translating gives CASSGAGQETQYF.

V gene TRBV28 combines with J gene TRBJ2-7; D is unresolved. This CDR3 is built from 12 residues. From germline, CDR1 is MDHEN and CDR2 SYDVKM. V gave up 5 bases and J gave up 6 bases, with 11 bases separating them. CDR3 loop: CASSLLIREQYF. For the CDR3, the DNA is TGTGCCAGCAGTCTCCTCATACGCGAGCAGTACTTC.

The chain combines TRBV18 with TRBJ2-1; D is unclear. In germline, CDR1 is KGHSH, CDR2 LQKENI. V lost 3 bases and J lost 4, with 4 bases in between. The CDR3 sequence is 12 residues long. The CDR3 DNA is TGTGCCAGCTCACCGGGGTACAATGAGCAGTTCTTC. Translating gives CASSPGYNEQFF. Full variable domain (outside the CDR3, taken from reference TRBV18 and TRBJ2-1): NAGVMQNPRHLVRRRGQEARLRCSPMKGHSHVYWYRQLPEEGLKFMVYLQKENIIDESGMPKERFSAEFPKEGPSILRIQQVVRGDSAAYFCASSPGYNEQFFGPGTRLTVL.

The chain uses TRBV19 and TRBJ2-5, with 7 bases aligning to TRBD2. The germline V gene has CDR1 LNHDA and CDR2 SQIVND (reference sequence). The CDR3 extends over 16 amino acids. Trimming at V came to 5 bases and at J to 3 bases, leaving 12 bases not matched to a gene. CDR3 sequence: CASSSPGQRGEETQYF. The CDR3 DNA follows: TGTGCCAGTAGTTCCCCAGGCCAGCGGGGTGAAGAGACCCAGTACTTC.

This clone showed up just once. CDR3 loop: CAWSGRQGVLTQYF. The CDR3 DNA reads TGTGCCTGGAGTGGCCGACAGGGCGTGTTGACCCAGTACTTC. The chain couples TRBV30 to TRBJ2-5, with TRBD1 matching over 7 bases. Germline CDR1 reads GTSNPN; CDR2 reads SVGIG (reference sequence). The V and J ends lost 1 base and 7 bases, in that order; junction bases with no gene match: 9. This CDR3 has 14 amino acids.

The table lists this clone with a few counts. V is TRBV7-6 and J is TRBJ2-1; 8 bases are a match to TRBD1. The CDR3 totals 14 residues. Trimming cost V 1 base and J 8 bases; bases outside gene matches: 4. CDR1 SGHVS and CDR2 FNYEAQ come from the germline V gene. CDR3 sequence reads: CASSLGQGNDEQFF. The CDR3, as DNA: TGTGCCAGCAGCTTAGGACAGGGGAACGATGAGCAGTTCTTC.

The V and J genes are TRBV19 and TRBJ2-7; a weak D match, TRBD1 (5 bases). The CDR3 is 13 amino acids. Germline V gives CDR1 LNHDA, CDR2 SQIVND (reference sequence). The V end was cut by 3 bases, the J end by 3 bases, with 9 bases between. The CDR3 region is CASSIKGLYEQYF. The DNA of the CDR3 is TGTGCCAGTAGTATCAAGGGGCTCTACGAGCAGTACTTC.

The rearrangement joins TRBV6-4 to TRBJ2-1; D may be TRBD2 (7 bases). The CDR3 has 16 residues. CDR1 and CDR2 from the germline V gene are MRHNA and SNTAGT. The ends were cut back, 4 bases at V and 3 bases at J, with 16 bases in the middle. CDR3 nucleotide sequence: TGTGCCAGCAGTGGGTCTGGGGGGGGGCTCTACAATGAGCAGTTCTTC. Its translation is CASSGSGGGLYNEQFF.